The following is a T cell receptor (beta chain) sequence with its context. Its specificity is not known. This record belongs to a study of cytomegalovirus exposure and HLA in healthy donors. Study-wide background: Of around 400 genotyped donors, about 80% grouped in the Caucasian-associated ancestry cluster.

Overall study results and limits: As a later analysis revealed, most CMV-associated TCR beta chains appeared HLA-restricted. Several of the most significant clusters were apparently associated with common viral pathogens in a later analysis.

PCR primers comprised 60 Vbeta and 13 Jbeta primers. Original processing methods: Per a later analysis, the number of unique TCR beta chains was some 82 million, of which some 10 million were shared. Clones were read by immunoSEQ multiplex PCR, and TCRdb kept only the in-frame ones, dropping some. The V and J calls and clone size come from that table; D and trimming were worked out from the DNA. This table has about 160,000 clones, 65% to 80% appearing once. Trimming removed 0 bases from V and 7 bases from J, with 19 bases in between. Per germline, CDR1 LGHNA and CDR2 YNFKEQ. This CDR3 contains 16 residues.

Sequencing was performed on PBMCs. V is TRBV4-2 and J is TRBJ2-7; tentative D call: TRBD2 (7 bases). This clonotype originated in a woman between 35 and 50 years old in good health and CMV-seropositive. As DNA, the CDR3 is TGTGCCAGCAGCCAAGATAGGGGGACCGGGGGGTTGGAGCAGTACTTC. Protein sequence: CASSQDRGTGGLEQYF.